The present entry profiles one TCR beta chain with its context. What it recognizes is unknown. The sample is drawn from a study of CD8 T cells in Susac syndrome. Study outcomes and limitations: The authors acknowledged that the study's TCR sequencing and HLA analysis involved relatively few individuals.

Healthy donors were controls matched for age and sex. TEMRA cells were FACS-enriched, with CD8+ and CD4+ T cells isolated negatively. The CDR3 is made up of 17 amino acids. CDR1 is SGHAT and CDR2 is FQNNGV in the germline V gene. The V end was cut by 5 bases, the J end by 4 bases, with 18 bases between. After extraction with the RNeasy kit, roughly 0.5 to 1 ug of the RNA was reverse transcribed using random hexamers. Multiplex PCR with immunoSEQ amplified the TCR beta CDR3 across 54 Vbeta and 13 Jbeta. TCRdb reprocessed the immunoSEQ multiplex PCR reads via MiXCR and lists one record per CDR3 protein. The table includes some 57,000 distinct CDR3 sequences, approximately 92% detected once.

The sample was CD8+ T cells from PBMCs. The sequence was collected from a human donor in good health. This sequence joins TRBV11-2 and TRBJ2-6; a weak D match, TRBD1 (5 bases). The CDR3 spells CASSPFPIRAGANVLTF. For the CDR3, the DNA is TGTGCCAGCAGCCCATTCCCAATCAGGGCCGGGGCCAACGTCCTGACTTTC.